This T cell receptor beta chain stems from a study of early T cells in non-severe SARS-CoV-2 infection. Study details: Chains from this unsorted whole-blood bulk RNA could not be paired.

This CDR3 has 15 residues. The germline gives CDR1 SGHDN, CDR2 FVKESK. Trimming took off 1 base at V and 2 bases at J, with 9 bases between the two ends. Each single cDNA molecule received a unique molecular identifier. TCRdb ran MiXCR on the 5' RACE reads and lists one entry per CDR3 protein. The data contain over 45,000 distinct CDR3 sequences, about 10% of them singletons. This clonotype turned up a few times. The genes are TRBV14 and TRBJ2-1; D remains unclear. This clonotype was sampled from an adult who was a healthcare worker with PCR-confirmed SARS-CoV-2 infection or an uninfected control (not recorded which). Sample: whole blood. The CDR3, as DNA: TGTGCCAGCAGCCAAGTTAGTGGGGCCTACAATGAGCAGTTCTTC. Protein product: CASSQVSGAYNEQFF.